This T cell receptor beta chain was identified during a study of chemoradiotherapy in HPV16-positive cancers. Germline V gene lookup returns CDR1 SGHTA and CDR2 FQGNSA. V lost 6 bases and J 2 bases, leaving 20 bases between the germline ends. The CDR3 totals 17 residues. A note on this clone: The antigen is not known.

Findings and caveats of the study: For HPV16-positive patients, expanding HPV-responsive T cells associated with longer recurrence-free survival.

Clones were read by immunoSEQ multiplex PCR, and TCRdb kept only the in-frame ones, dropping some. The sample lists 10,000 or so clones; more than 65% were seen once. The TCR was taken from a human donor with HPV-associated anogenital cancer. Specimen: blood, collected from a patient who underwent chemoradiotherapy. This chain uses TRBV7-2 with TRBJ1-3; TRBD1 might be the D (6 bases). The CDR3 DNA reads TGTGCCAGCAGTCCGCCAGGGGCCCAGGAAGCTGGAAACACCATATATTTT. Protein product: CASSPPGAQEAGNTIYF.